One sample yielded the 20 T cell receptor beta chains listed below, sequenced in a study of beta chain features in type 1 diabetes. Study-wide results and limits: Type 1 diabetes patients had moderately but significantly shorter TCRB CDR3s in all four CD4+ subsets.

The antigens these receptors bind are not known. TCRB transcripts that were expressed got sequenced, as all of the isolated RNA had been reverse transcribed. Generated by immunoSEQ multiplex PCR, the TCRdb table keeps only in-frame clones and is missing some. The repertoire includes 150,000 to 200,000 clones, roughly 9% of them detected once, and 0.7% sits in the top ten. The specimen sequenced was central memory CD4+ T cells from blood. The receptors here all came from a woman in her twenties or thirties with type 1 diabetes.

The chain uses TRBV7-2 and TRBJ1-1, with 7 positions matching TRBD1. The CDR3 extends over 14 amino acids. In germline, CDR1 is SGHTA, CDR2 FQGNSA. Unmatched junction bases numbered 4, after V lost 5 bases and J lost 1 base. The CDR3, as DNA: TGTGCCAGCAGCCAAGGGACAGCGAACACTGAAGCTTTCTTT. As protein: CASSQGTANTEAFF.

There are a few counts of this clone. The J gene is TRBJ1-1, the V gene TRBV29-1, with TRBD1 as a possible D gene (6 bases). CDR1 is SQVTM, CDR2 ANQGSEA, per germline. This CDR3 region has 13 residues. V lost 7 bases to trimming and J lost 1 base, with 13 bases between them. CDR3: CSAEHRENTEAFF. CDR3 nucleotide sequence: TGCAGCGCCGAACACAGGGAGAACACTGAAGCTTTCTTT.

The rearrangement joins TRBV5-1 to TRBJ2-1; 8 bases are a match to TRBD2. This CDR3 has 19 residues. Germline CDR1 reads SGHRS; CDR2 reads YFSETQ. Unmatched junction bases numbered 13, after V lost 0 bases and J lost 2 bases. Here the CDR3 reads CASSLVGTSKIGAYNEQFF. The DNA of the CDR3 is TGCGCCAGCAGCTTGGTTGGGACTAGTAAGATTGGGGCCTACAATGAGCAGTTCTTC. Looking up the rest from reference TRBV5-1 and TRBJ2-1 gives the full variable domain: KAGVTQTPRYLIKTRGQQVTLSCSPISGHRSVSWYQQTPGQGLQFLFEYFSETQRNKGNFPGRFSGRQFSNSRSEMNVSTLELGDSALYLCASSLVGTSKIGAYNEQFFGPGTRLTVL.

This clone was seen only a few times. V gene TRBV23-1 combines with J gene TRBJ2-5; 8 nucleotides line up with TRBD2. TRBV23-1 is marked as an open reading frame, function uncertain. The V gene end was trimmed by 6 bases and the J gene end by 4 bases; junction bases not matched to a gene: 10. This CDR3 has 15 amino acids. The CDR3 DNA follows: TGCGCCAGCAGCCCTGGGGAGCGGGAGTCAGAGACCCAGTACTTC. Protein sequence: CASSPGERESETQYF.

The chain recombines TRBV6-6 with TRBJ2-7; 7 bases are a match to TRBD2. This CDR3 has 14 residues. The V and J ends lost 8 bases and 4 bases, in that order; junction bases with no gene match: 11. CDR1 and CDR2 (germline): MNHNY, SVGAGI (reference sequence). The CDR3: CASRETSVSYEQYF. The CDR3 nucleotides read TGTGCCAGCCGGGAAACTAGCGTATCGTACGAGCAGTACTTC.

The J gene is TRBJ2-1, the V gene TRBV4-1, with 9 bases identical to TRBD1. J gave up 6 bases and V 0 bases, and 9 bases lay outside the gene matches. Germline CDR1 reads MGHRA; CDR2 reads YSYEKL. The CDR3 runs 17 residues. The CDR3 sequence is CASSQEPGQGDPNEQFF. The CDR3 DNA follows: TGCGCCAGCAGCCAAGAACCGGGACAGGGTGACCCCAATGAGCAGTTCTTC.

This clone was detected only a few times. The rearrangement joins TRBV29-1 to TRBJ2-2; a possible D gene is TRBD2 (6 bases). This CDR3 contains 14 residues. V was trimmed by 6 bases and J by 3 bases, leaving 14 bases between them. Germline CDR1 reads SQVTM; CDR2 reads ANQGSEA. The CDR3 reads CSVAPRGDTGELFF. The CDR3 coding sequence is TGCAGCGTGGCCCCGCGGGGAGACACCGGGGAGCTGTTTTTT.

The chain couples TRBV5-1 to TRBJ2-7; 7 bases are a match to TRBD1. CDR1 and CDR2 from the germline V gene are SGHRS and YFSETQ. The J segment lost 5 bases and the V segment lost 4 bases, leaving 6 bases of the junction unmatched. The CDR3 extends over 13 amino acids. Here the CDR3 DNA reads TGCGCCAGCAGCAACGGGGACAGTCACGAGCAGTACTTC. Protein sequence: CASSNGDSHEQYF.

This clone was found a few times. Different DNA sequences within this sample yield the same CDR3. The chain carries TRBV5-1 and TRBJ2-5; 9 bases agree with TRBD1. V dropped 5 bases and J dropped 4; count of bases not matched to a gene: 6. The CDR3 runs to 14 residues. The germline gives CDR1 SGHRS, CDR2 YFSETQ. For the CDR3, the DNA is TGCGCCAGCAGTAGGGGACAGGGAGGAGAGACCCAGTACTTC. This encodes CASSRGQGGETQYF.

This clone was observed a few times. This chain links TRBV7-9 with TRBJ2-3, with 9 positions matching TRBD1. V was clipped by 2 bases and J by 2 bases; unmatched bases: 5. Per germline, CDR1 SEHNR and CDR2 FQNEAQ (reference sequence). The CDR3 has 16 residues. The CDR3 loop is CASSLSDRGYTDTQYF. The CDR3 DNA reads as TGTGCCAGCAGCTTAAGCGACAGGGGGTACACAGATACGCAGTATTTT.

The chain carries TRBV29-1 and TRBJ2-1, with 10 bases that match TRBD2. With V trimmed by 3 bases and J by 8 bases, 10 bases remained unmatched. This CDR3 spans 15 amino acids. The germline V gene has CDR1 SQVTM and CDR2 ANQGSEA. The CDR3 loop is CSVDRSSGSNDEQFF. The CDR3 nucleotides read TGCAGCGTTGACCGGTCTAGCGGGAGTAACGATGAGCAGTTCTTC.

The chain combines TRBV29-1 with TRBJ2-1; 8 nucleotides match TRBD2. With 5 bases clipped from V and 4 bases from J, the junction kept 4 bases outside the gene matches. Germline V gene data show CDR1 as SQVTM and CDR2 as ANQGSEA. The CDR3 totals 13 residues. The CDR3 loop reads CSVKTSGYNEQFF. The CDR3, as DNA: TGCAGCGTTAAAACTAGCGGTTACAATGAGCAGTTCTTC.

This sequence joins TRBV11-2 and TRBJ1-3; unclear D gene. Trimming left V 4 bases short and J 4 bases short, with 8 bases between. CDR1 is SGHAT, CDR2 FQNNGV, per germline. The CDR3 runs to 13 residues. This CDR3 is CASSSSQGNTIYF. The CDR3 DNA reads as TGTGCCAGCAGCTCCTCACAGGGAAACACCATATATTTT.

Ten or more counts support this clone. The chain's CDR3 is CAQTGANVLTF. The CDR3 DNA sequence: TGTGCTCAAACTGGGGCCAACGTCCTGACTTTC. V usage is TRBV30 and J usage is TRBJ2-6, with no clear D. The germline V gene has CDR1 GTSNPN and CDR2 SVGIG (reference sequence). This CDR3 region has 11 residues.

This clone was found a few times. V usage is TRBV5-1 and J usage is TRBJ2-3; 10 bases line up with TRBD2. The CDR3 has 15 residues. Germline lookup yields CDR1 SGHRS and CDR2 YFSETQ. The ends lost 5 bases at V and 2 bases at J; junction bases unmatched: 5. The DNA for the CDR3 is TGCGCCAGCAGATTGAGCGGGAGGGACACAGATACGCAGTATTTT. It specifies CASRLSGRDTDTQYF.

This clone appeared a few times. This chain uses TRBV2 with TRBJ2-1; 12 positions match TRBD2. The CDR3 runs to 15 residues. V trimming: 8 bases; J trimming: 9 bases; junction bases outside the gene matches: 11. Germline V gene lookup returns CDR1 SNHLY and CDR2 FYNNEI. In DNA, the CDR3 is TGTGCCAGCGCATCGACTAGCGGGAGTCGTAGTGAGCAGTTCTTC. Its translation is CASASTSGSRSEQFF. Complete variable domain (other parts from reference TRBV2 and TRBJ2-1): EPEVTQTPSHQVTQMGQEVILRCVPISNHLYFYWYRQILGQKVEFLVSFYNNEISEKSEIFDDQFSVERPDGSNFTLKIRSTKLEDSAMYFCASASTSGSRSEQFFGPGTRLTVL.

This chain uses TRBV21-1 with TRBJ2-2; the table names TRBD2, a call not compared with the DNA. TRBV21-1 is marked as a pseudogene. The CDR3 runs to 15 residues. For the CDR3, the DNA is TGTGCCAGCAGCAGCCGGGAAAAACACACCGGGGAGCTGTTTTTT. Protein sequence: CASSSREKHTGELFF.

This clone was detected a few times. The chain carries TRBV18 and TRBJ1-2, with D possibly being TRBD1 (6 bases). The germline gives CDR1 KGHSH, CDR2 LQKENI. The CDR3 covers 14 residues. The V gene lost 7 bases and the J gene lost 4 bases, with 16 bases spanning the gap. The CDR3 region has the DNA TGTGCCAGCTTAGGACAGCCGACCTCCTATGGCTACACCTTC. Translating it yields CASLGQPTSYGYTF. The variable domain in full, completed from reference TRBV18 and TRBJ1-2, reads NAGVMQNPRHLVRRRGQEARLRCSPMKGHSHVYWYRQLPEEGLKFMVYLQKENIIDESGMPKERFSAEFPKEGPSILRIQQVVRGDSAAYFCASLGQPTSYGYTFGSGTRLTVV.

This clone was observed a handful of times. The chain recombines TRBV5-6 with TRBJ2-5; D unclear. The CDR3 length is 13 residues. V lost 4 bases and J lost 4, with 11 bases in between. CDR1 is SGHDT and CDR2 is YYEEEE in the germline V gene. The CDR3 spells CASSPPGSETQYF. The CDR3 nucleotides read TGTGCCAGCAGCCCTCCGGGTTCAGAGACCCAGTACTTC. Full variable domain (rest looked up from reference TRBV5-6 and TRBJ2-5): DAGVTQSPTHLIKTRGQQVTLRCSPKSGHDTVSWYQQALGQGPQFIFQYYEEEERQRGNFPDRFSGHQFPNYSSELNVNALLLGDSALYLCASSPPGSETQYFGPGTRLLVL.

There are a few counts of this clone. The V gene is TRBV29-1, the J gene TRBJ1-5, with D possibly TRBD1 on 5 matching bases. This CDR3 has 13 residues. Trimming cost V 7 bases and J 7 bases, with 17 bases left between them. CDR1 and CDR2 (germline): SQVTM, ANQGSEA. This chain's CDR3 is CSAGQGTGQPQHF. As DNA, the CDR3 is TGCAGCGCCGGCCAGGGAACTGGACAGCCCCAGCATTTT.